Following are 24 T cell receptor beta chains from one sample sequenced in a study of CD8+ T cells in alopecia areata. Treatment indicated: oral pan-JAK inhibitor, 5-10 mg twice daily. Extracted from the samples, RNA was reverse transcribed into cDNA to serve as the sequencing template. Using immunoSEQ multiplex PCR, the repertoire was profiled, and TCRdb retains in-frame clones only, with some absent. Of about 64,000 clones in the sample, more than 45% were seen once. The input for sequencing was CD8+ T cells sorted from blood, taken at approximately week 39, from a patient treated with tofacitinib. Receptor source: a human donor with alopecia areata.

This clone was seen a few times. The chain is built from TRBV9 and TRBJ1-5; D is unresolved. The CDR3 covers 13 residues. V was cut by 2 bases and J by 4 bases, with 7 bases left in between. Germline V gene lookup returns CDR1 SGDLS and CDR2 YYNGEE. CDR3 protein: CASSVDGNQPQHF. The CDR3 bases are TGTGCCAGCAGCGTTGACGGGAATCAGCCCCAGCATTTT.

This clone was seen more than once but under ten times. This sequence joins TRBV29-1 and TRBJ2-6; D unclear. Germline-derived CDR1 and CDR2 are SQVTM and ANQGSEA. V was pared by 4 bases and J by 1 base, with 5 bases between. The CDR3 sequence is 13 residues long. CDR3 amino acids: CSVGSSGANVLTF. In DNA, the CDR3 is TGCAGCGTTGGGAGTTCTGGGGCCAACGTCCTGACTTTC.

This chain connects TRBV7-9 to TRBJ2-3; D might be TRBD1 (6 bases). The CDR3 is made up of 18 amino acids. In germline, CDR1 is SEHNR, CDR2 FQNEAQ (reference sequence). The V end lost 1 base, the J end lost 1 base, and 18 bases lay between the germline ends. The CDR3 protein is CASSLVERSKGGTDTQYF. CDR3 bases: TGTGCCAGCAGCTTAGTTGAGAGGAGCAAGGGGGGCACAGATACGCAGTATTTT.

The chain recombines TRBV4-1 with TRBJ2-1, with 11 bases lining up with TRBD2. V trimming: 1 base; J trimming: 4 bases; junction bases outside the gene matches: 3. The CDR3 has 16 residues. Germline V gives CDR1 MGHRA, CDR2 YSYEKL. This chain's CDR3 is CASSQGGTSGYNEQFF. CDR3 bases: TGCGCCAGCAGCCAAGGGGGGACTAGCGGATACAATGAGCAGTTCTTC.

This clone is categorized as medium-sized. The chain has TRBV6-6 and TRBJ1-3, with D hard to call. The CDR3 has 14 residues. Looked up from germline, CDR1 is MNHNY and CDR2 is SVGAGI (reference sequence). Between the trimmed V and J ends, which lost 0 bases and 4 bases, there was a span of 7 bases. The CDR3 nucleotides read TGTGCCAGCAGTTACTCGACGGAGGGAAACACCATATATTTT. This gives the protein CASSYSTEGNTIYF.

V usage is TRBV29-1 and J usage is TRBJ2-7, with TRBD1 matching over 11 bases. Germline V gene data show CDR1 as SQVTM and CDR2 as ANQGSEA. The CDR3 has 17 amino acids. V shed 0 bases, J shed 3 bases, and the junction held 10 bases outside the gene matches. The CDR3 sequence is CSVEDWVPGTGGYEQYF. The CDR3 bases are TGCAGCGTTGAAGATTGGGTTCCCGGGACAGGGGGCTACGAGCAGTACTTC.

V usage is TRBV28 and J usage is TRBJ2-1, with unresolved D. This CDR3 has 13 residues. The V end was cut by 5 bases, the J end by 3 bases, with 8 bases between. Looked up from germline, CDR1 is MDHEN and CDR2 is SYDVKM. As DNA, the CDR3 is TGTGCCAGCAGTATGGACGGCTACAATGAGCAGTTCTTC. Protein sequence: CASSMDGYNEQFF.

The chain couples TRBV25-1 to TRBJ2-5; TRBD2 aligns across 9 bases. This CDR3 has 15 residues. V lost 7 bases and J lost 4; bases outside the gene matches: 10. Germline V lookup: CDR1 MGHDK, CDR2 SYGVNS. This chain's CDR3 is CASTVPLAGGETQYF. The DNA for the CDR3 is TGTGCCAGCACCGTACCACTAGCGGGTGGAGAGACCCAGTACTTC.

This chain links TRBV14 with TRBJ2-3; 9 nucleotides agree with TRBD2. V trimming: 3 bases; J trimming: 3 bases; junction bases outside the gene matches: 7. The germline V gene encodes CDR1 SGHDN and CDR2 FVKESK. The CDR3 is made up of 16 amino acids. CDR3 residues: CASSHLAGLGTDTQYF. In DNA form, the CDR3 reads TGTGCCAGCAGCCACCTAGCGGGATTAGGAACAGATACGCAGTATTTT.

This chain links TRBV29-1 with TRBJ2-1; the match to TRBD2 covers 7 bases. The germline CDR1 and CDR2 sequences are SQVTM and ANQGSEA. V shed 4 bases and J 4 bases; nucleotides not matched to a gene: 1. This CDR3 is built from 12 residues. The CDR3 nucleotides read TGCAGCGTTGGACTAGCTTACAATGAGCAGTTCTTC. This encodes CSVGLAYNEQFF.

The chain recombines TRBV6-6 with TRBJ1-2, with D tentatively TRBD1 (6 bases). This CDR3 comprises 13 residues. In germline, CDR1 is MNHNY, CDR2 SVGAGI (reference sequence). Trimming pared 10 bases from V and 4 bases from J, leaving 16 bases between. CDR3: CAIMGQMLYGYTF. The CDR3 coding sequence is TGTGCCATCATGGGACAAATGCTCTATGGCTACACCTTC.

The chain employs TRBV29-1 and TRBJ1-2; the D is unclear. There are 15 residues in the CDR3. V lost 1 base and J lost 2, with 14 bases in between. Looked up from germline, CDR1 is SQVTM and CDR2 is ANQGSEA. CDR3 nucleotides: TGCAGCGTTGAAGCCTACCAGGAGGTGAACTATGGCTACACCTTC. Its protein is CSVEAYQEVNYGYTF.

This clone showed up just a few times. The CDR3 spells CATSRDRNTEAFF. CDR3 nucleotide sequence: TGTGCCACCAGCAGAGACAGGAACACTGAAGCTTTCTTT. The chain is built from TRBV15 and TRBJ1-1, with D hard to call. V dropped 0 bases and J dropped 1 base, with 3 bases sitting between them. CDR3 length equals 13 residues. Germline assignment: CDR1 LNHNV and CDR2 YYDKDF (reference sequence).

V is TRBV29-1 and J is TRBJ2-1; weak D call: TRBD2 (5 bases). This CDR3 contains 14 residues. Germline CDR1 and CDR2: SQVTM and ANQGSEA. The V gene lost 6 bases and the J gene lost 2 bases, with 14 bases spanning the gap. CDR3 sequence (DNA): TGCAGCGTAGAAAGCCGGGGTGCCTACAATGAGCAGTTCTTC. Protein sequence: CSVESRGAYNEQFF.

This clone was seen only a few times. V is TRBV5-4 and J is TRBJ2-3; tentatively, D is TRBD1 (6 bases). The CDR3 has 15 residues. CDR1 is SGHNT and CDR2 is YYREEE in the germline V gene (reference sequence). V lost 1 base, J lost 8 bases, and 17 bases lay in between. CDR3 loop: CASSLSGQPRFTQYF. The DNA for the CDR3 is TGTGCCAGCAGCTTGAGTGGACAGCCCCGGTTTACGCAGTATTTT.

Here the CDR3 reads CASSSQGDKQETQYF. In DNA, the CDR3 is TGTGCCAGCAGCTCGCAGGGGGACAAACAAGAGACCCAGTACTTC. The V and J genes are TRBV7-9 and TRBJ2-5; 7 bases are a match to TRBD1. This CDR3 comprises 15 residues. Trimming cost V 4 bases and J 2 bases; bases outside gene matches: 7. CDR1 and CDR2 from the germline V gene are SEHNR and FQNEAQ (reference sequence).

This clone was picked up a small number of times. The chain joins TRBV29-1 to TRBJ1-4; D possibly corresponds to TRBD1 (5 bases). Germline V gene lookup returns CDR1 SQVTM and CDR2 ANQGSEA. The length of the CDR3 is 11 residues. Here the CDR3 DNA reads TGCAGTGGGGGGAGGGCTGAAAAACTGTTTTTT. It translates to CSGGRAEKLFF.

The chain combines TRBV18 with TRBJ2-5; D gene ambiguous. The CDR3 contains 14 residues. The V end lost 0 bases, the J end lost 1 base, and 6 bases lay between the germline ends. CDR1 is KGHSH and CDR2 is LQKENI in the germline V gene. CDR3 DNA: TGTGCCAGCTCACCACCCACAGCCCAAGAGACCCAGTACTTC. Protein product: CASSPPTAQETQYF.

The gene calls are TRBV29-1 and TRBJ2-7, with 8 bases lining up with TRBD1. From germline, CDR1 is SQVTM and CDR2 ANQGSEA. Trimming cost V 5 bases and J 3 bases; bases outside gene matches: 6. The CDR3 has 13 amino acids. This CDR3 reads CSVRTGKDYEQYF. Written as DNA, the CDR3 is TGCAGCGTTCGGACAGGGAAGGACTACGAGCAGTACTTC.

This clone was seen more than once but under ten times. The chain employs TRBV4-1 and TRBJ2-3; TRBD2 aligns across 8 bases. Germline values: CDR1 MGHRA, CDR2 YSYEKL. There are 16 residues in the CDR3. The ends lost 5 bases at V and 2 bases at J; junction bases unmatched: 9. CDR3 region: CASSITSGRITDTQYF. Here the CDR3 DNA reads TGCGCCAGCAGCATTACCAGCGGGAGAATCACAGATACGCAGTATTTT.

This rearrangement joins TRBV5-1 to TRBJ2-5; D remains ambiguous. The CDR3 covers 13 residues. The germline CDR1 and CDR2 sequences are SGHRS and YFSETQ. V was pared by 1 base and J by 2 bases, with 6 bases between. CDR3 sequence: CASSLRVQETQYF. The CDR3 coding sequence is TGCGCCAGCAGCTTGCGAGTACAAGAGACCCAGTACTTC. Looking up the rest from reference TRBV5-1 and TRBJ2-5 gives the full variable domain: KAGVTQTPRYLIKTRGQQVTLSCSPISGHRSVSWYQQTPGQGLQFLFEYFSETQRNKGNFPGRFSGRQFSNSRSEMNVSTLELGDSALYLCASSLRVQETQYFGPGTRLLVL.

This clone occurred a few times. This chain joins TRBV9 and TRBJ2-7, with 11 bases lining up with TRBD2. Germline CDR1 is SGDLS and CDR2 is YYNGEE. V trimming: 3 bases; J trimming: 5 bases; junction bases outside the gene matches: 4. This CDR3 is built from 14 residues. Here the CDR3 reads CASSAGLAVHEQYF. The DNA of the CDR3 is TGTGCCAGCAGCGCGGGACTAGCGGTACACGAGCAGTACTTC. The full variable domain, rest sourced from reference TRBV9 and TRBJ2-7, is DSGVTQTPKHLITATGQRVTLRCSPRSGDLSVYWYQQSLDQGLQFLIQYYNGEERAKGNILERFSAQQFPDLHSELNLSSLELGDSALYFCASSAGLAVHEQYFGPGTRLTVT.

This clone was counted only a few times. This chain connects TRBV20-1 to TRBJ2-1, with D uncertain. The CDR3 has 11 residues. The germline CDR1 and CDR2 sequences are DFQATT and SNEGSKA (reference sequence). V was pared by 3 bases and J by 7 bases, with 7 bases between. DNA for the CDR3: TGCAGTGCTAGTTTTGTGAATGAGCAGTTCTTC. This gives the protein CSASFVNEQFF.

This chain uses TRBV28 with TRBJ2-1; 8 bases are a match to TRBD2. The CDR3 spans 17 residues. Trimming cost V 2 bases and J 6 bases; bases outside gene matches: 12. Germline values: CDR1 MDHEN, CDR2 SYDVKM. This CDR3 is CASSLRGAGGLGNEQFF. As DNA, the CDR3 is TGTGCCAGCAGTTTAAGGGGGGCGGGAGGCTTAGGCAATGAGCAGTTCTTC.